These 21 T cell receptor beta chains were all obtained from the same sample, sequenced in a study of blood T cell repertoires in COVID-19 (dated by TCRdb to the early 2020s). Receptors were amplified or captured by the immunoSEQ multiplex PCR assay. TCRdb obtained this table from immuneACCESS and retained in-frame rearrangements with V and J assigned. These tables miss some clones; where compared with another copy, unresolved V genes account for less than half of the shortfall, and the remainder is unexplained. For this sample the table gives under 45,000 clones, of which 90% to 95% were detected only once. In total, the top ten clones hold roughly two fifths of the sample. The sequenced sample consisted of peripheral blood. The receptors shown here come from a man aged 55 to 70 with active or convalescent COVID-19.

The V call is TRBV24-1, the J call TRBJ1-2, with D perhaps TRBD1 (5 bases). The V end lost 4 bases, the J end lost 0 bases, and 5 bases lay between the germline ends. CDR1 is KGHDR and CDR2 is SFDVKD in the germline V gene. The CDR3 runs to 13 residues. The CDR3 region has the DNA TGTGCCACCAGTGACAGGGCTAACTATGGCTACACCTTC. This sequence encodes CATSDRANYGYTF.

This clone was observed a single time. J is TRBJ2-1 and V is TRBV14; 8 nucleotides line up with TRBD1. The CDR3 length is 17 residues. Germline values: CDR1 SGHDN, CDR2 FVKESK. The trim removed 0 bases at V and 2 bases at J, leaving 6 bases unmatched. Written as DNA, the CDR3 is TGTGCCAGCAGCCAAGATGGGGGACAGGTAACCTACAATGAGCAGTTCTTC. It codes for CASSQDGGQVTYNEQFF.

The chain employs TRBV28 and TRBJ1-1; D remains ambiguous. This CDR3 contains 12 residues. Looked up from germline, CDR1 is MDHEN and CDR2 is SYDVKM. The V gene lost 5 bases and the J gene lost 5 bases, with 9 bases spanning the gap. The CDR3 here is CASSASGTEAFF. CDR3 in DNA: TGTGCCAGCAGTGCATCGGGGACTGAAGCTTTCTTT. The variable domain in full, completed from reference TRBV28 and TRBJ1-1, reads DVKVTQSSRYLVKRTGEKVFLECVQDMDHENMFWYRQDPGLGLRLIYFSYDVKMKEKGDIPEGYSVSREKKERFSLILESASTNQTSMYLCASSASGTEAFFGQGTRLTVV.

This clone was seen a few times. The chain uses TRBV19 and TRBJ2-6; 12 bases line up with TRBD1. V shed 5 bases and J 0 bases; nucleotides not matched to a gene: 5. The germline CDR1 and CDR2 sequences are LNHDA and SQIVND (reference sequence). CDR3 length: 18 residues. This chain's CDR3 is CASSYGTGGPSGANVLTF. CDR3 sequence (DNA): TGTGCCAGTAGTTACGGGACAGGGGGCCCCTCTGGGGCCAACGTCCTGACTTTC.

This clone was detected only once. The chain recombines TRBV19 with TRBJ1-6, with D hard to call. V lost 8 bases and J 2 bases, leaving 7 bases between the germline ends. The CDR3 covers 13 residues. Looked up from germline, CDR1 is LNHDA and CDR2 is SQIVND (reference sequence). As DNA, the CDR3 is TGTGCCAGTTCCATTCCCTATAATTCACCCCTCCACTTT. Protein: CASSIPYNSPLHF.

This chain uses TRBV7-2 with TRBJ2-7; D is perhaps TRBD2 (5 bases). The germline gives CDR1 SGHTA, CDR2 FQGNSA. Trimming cost V 2 bases and J 4 bases, with 9 bases left between them. This CDR3 is 13 amino acids long. CDR3 sequence reads: CASSLISGYEQYF. In DNA, the CDR3 is TGTGCCAGCAGCTTAATCAGCGGATACGAGCAGTACTTC.

Points on this clone: Other DNA sequences in the same sample also yield this CDR3. The V gene is TRBV10-2, the J gene TRBJ2-1, with no clear D. V lost 3 bases and J lost 4, with 4 bases in between. The germline V gene has CDR1 WSHSY and CDR2 SAAADI. The CDR3 covers 12 residues. CDR3 sequence reads: CASSDIYNEQFF. CDR3 DNA sequence: TGCGCCAGCAGTGATATATACAATGAGCAGTTCTTC.

The chain couples TRBV3-1 (or the pseudogene TRBV3-2) to TRBJ2-1; TRBD2 aligns across 10 bases. There are 15 residues in the CDR3. The germline V gene has CDR1 LGHDT and CDR2 YNNKEL (reference sequence). Trimming took 4 bases from V and 6 from J; bases not matched to a gene: 6. CDR3 DNA sequence: TGTGCCAGCAGCCCAGGAAGCGGGGGGGCCAATGAGCAGTTCTTC. Residues: CASSPGSGGANEQFF.

This clone was picked up a small number of times. The V gene is TRBV7-3, the J gene TRBJ2-7; 11 bases line up with TRBD2. Germline V gene sequence: CDR1 SGHTA, CDR2 FQGTGA. The CDR3 has 14 residues. The trim removed 5 bases at V and 7 bases at J, leaving 7 bases unmatched. CDR3 DNA: TGTGCCAGCAGCCCCTCGGGACTAGCGGCAGAGCAGTACTTC. Amino acids: CASSPSGLAAEQYF. Supplemented by reference TRBV7-3 and TRBJ2-7, the full variable domain reads GAGVSQTPSNKVTEKGKYVELRCDPISGHTALYWYRQSLGQGPEFLIYFQGTGAADDSGLPNDRFFAVRPEGSVSTLKIQRTERGDSAVYLCASSPSGLAAEQYFGPGTRLTVT.

This chain links TRBV5-1 with TRBJ1-3; TRBD1 matches 11 bases. This CDR3 is built from 17 residues. The J segment lost 1 base and the V segment lost 3 bases, leaving 6 bases of the junction unmatched. Germline V gene data show CDR1 as SGHRS and CDR2 as YFSETQ. CDR3 region: CASSWSGQGASGNTIYF. In DNA, the CDR3 is TGCGCCAGCAGCTGGTCAGGACAGGGGGCTTCTGGAAACACCATATATTTT.

The chain combines TRBV5-1 with TRBJ1-5, with no clear D. The CDR3 runs 14 residues. The germline V gene encodes CDR1 SGHRS and CDR2 YFSETQ. Trimming pared 4 bases from V and 6 bases from J, leaving 14 bases between. CDR3: CASSMDFPGQPQHF. CDR3 sequence (DNA): TGCGCCAGCAGCATGGACTTCCCCGGTCAGCCCCAGCATTTT.

CDR3 region: CASSRTGLRGYTF. CDR3 nucleotides: TGTGCCAGCAGCCGAACAGGGTTGAGGGGCTACACCTTC. The chain recombines TRBV6-2 or TRBV6-3 with TRBJ1-2, with a weak D call TRBD1 (6 bases). The CDR3 sequence is 13 residues long. V lost 6 bases and J 8 bases, leaving 16 bases between the germline ends. Germline loops: CDR1 MNHEY, CDR2 SVGEGT.

This rearrangement joins TRBV25-1 to TRBJ1-2, with a possible D match to TRBD1 (5 bases). With 1 base removed from V and 7 bases from J, the gap between germline ends came to 16 bases. Germline values: CDR1 MGHDK, CDR2 SYGVNS. The CDR3 length is 15 residues. In nucleotides, the CDR3 is TGTGCCAGCAGTGAATTGGGGCGGGGGTACGGTGGCTACACCTTC. This sequence encodes CASSELGRGYGGYTF.

The chain has TRBV7-2 and TRBJ2-3; a possible D gene is TRBD1 (7 bases). This CDR3 has 12 residues. The germline V and J ends were trimmed by 3 bases and 9 bases, with 10 bases remaining between them. Germline V gene data show CDR1 as SGHTA and CDR2 as FQGNSA. CDR3 coding DNA: TGTGCCAGCAGCTTCCCAGGGGGGACGCAGTATTTT. Its translation is CASSFPGGTQYF.

The table lists this clone with a count of one. Here the CDR3 reads CASSVAGGSSYEQYF. CDR3 coding DNA: TGTGCCAGCAGCGTAGCGGGGGGCAGCTCCTACGAGCAGTACTTC. This chain joins TRBV9 and TRBJ2-7, with a weak D call TRBD2 (7 bases). The CDR3 is 15 amino acids. V was pared by 0 bases and J by 0 bases, with 10 bases between. CDR1 and CDR2 from the germline V gene are SGDLS and YYNGEE.

The rearrangement links TRBV11-2 to TRBJ2-7; 9 nucleotides match TRBD2. CDR1 and CDR2 (germline): SGHAT, FQNNGV. The CDR3 runs to 14 residues. V shed 1 base and J 6 bases; nucleotides not matched to a gene: 4. The CDR3 DNA follows: TGTGCCAGCAGCTTAGTTAGCGGGAGAACCGAGCAGTACTTC. This codes for CASSLVSGRTEQYF.

In DNA form, the CDR3 reads TGTGCCAGCAGCTTAGAGGGGTACTACGAGCAGTACTTC. Its translation: CASSLEGYYEQYF. The chain combines TRBV7-4 with TRBJ2-7, with a possible D match to TRBD1 (5 bases). Trimming shortened V by 1 base and J by 3 bases, and 7 bases separated the two germline ends. This CDR3 region has 13 residues. Germline values: CDR1 SGHVT, CDR2 SQSDAQ.

The chain joins TRBV11-2 to TRBJ2-2; 9 bases are a match to TRBD2. Germline values: CDR1 SGHAT, CDR2 FQNNGV. The ends lost 7 bases at V and 4 bases at J; junction bases unmatched: 10. This CDR3 spans 16 amino acids. The CDR3 reads CASKDSGGYSTGELFF. The CDR3 DNA is TGTGCCAGCAAGGACAGCGGGGGGTACTCCACCGGGGAGCTGTTTTTT.

The chain joins TRBV5-4 to TRBJ1-1; TRBD1 agrees at 7 bases. The CDR3 extends over 13 amino acids. CDR1 is SGHNT and CDR2 is YYREEE in the germline V gene (reference sequence). Trimming cost V 4 bases and J 1 base; bases outside gene matches: 1. The CDR3 loop reads CASSRTGNTEAFF. Written as DNA, the CDR3 is TGTGCCAGCAGCAGGACAGGGAACACTGAAGCTTTCTTT.

This clone turned up a few times. V gene TRBV27 combines with J gene TRBJ1-1; 8 bases are a match to TRBD1. The CDR3 contains 17 residues. The germline V gene has CDR1 MNHEY and CDR2 SMNVEV (reference sequence). V lost 5 bases to trimming and J lost 1 base; unmatched junction nucleotides: 12. CDR3 amino acids: CASSPWDRIISNTEAFF. CDR3 DNA sequence: TGTGCCAGCAGTCCCTGGGACAGGATAATTTCGAACACTGAAGCTTTCTTT.

The rearrangement uses TRBV5-1 and TRBJ1-2; 9 bases agree with TRBD1. CDR1 and CDR2 from the germline V gene are SGHRS and YFSETQ. V was clipped by 4 bases and J by 4 bases; unmatched bases: 11. This CDR3 comprises 16 residues. The DNA for the CDR3 is TGCGCCAGCAGCGAGGGACAGGGCGTTTCTTTCTATGGCTACACCTTC. This gives the protein CASSEGQGVSFYGYTF. The full variable domain, with the rest looked up from reference TRBV5-1 and TRBJ1-2, is KAGVTQTPRYLIKTRGQQVTLSCSPISGHRSVSWYQQTPGQGLQFLFEYFSETQRNKGNFPGRFSGRQFSNSRSEMNVSTLELGDSALYLCASSEGQGVSFYGYTFGSGTRLTVV.